Following are 3 T cell receptor beta chains from one sample sequenced in a study of regulatory T cells in long-lasting Graves disease. The time point denotes: newly diagnosed GD, antithyroid drugs for less than 3 months. From RNA extracted from PBMCs, the TCR library was made. To make TCR beta libraries, researchers used iRepertoire HTBI primers and Arm-PCR of CDR3 regions. TCRdb independently ran MiXCR on the multiplex PCR reads; one entry per CDR3 protein. The data contain 250,000 to 400,000 distinct CDR3 sequences, 15% to 20% of them singletons. This specimen consisted of peripheral blood mononuclear cells (PBMCs), obtained at new diagnosis, from a patient treated with antithyroid drugs. These receptors came from a female donor with Graves disease.

The sample holds many counts of this clonotype. J is TRBJ1-1 and V is TRBV11-2, with 12 bases that match TRBD1. From germline, CDR1 is SGHAT and CDR2 FQNNGV. This CDR3 region has 15 residues. V lost 1 base, J lost 5 bases, and 2 bases stayed unmatched. In DNA form, the CDR3 reads TGTGCCAGCAGCTTAGGGGACAGGGGGCGGACTGAAGCTTTCTTT. Translated, it gives CASSLGDRGRTEAFF.

The chain is built from TRBV6-1 and TRBJ2-3; 7 nucleotides line up with TRBD2. The V gene end was trimmed by 9 bases and the J gene end by 5 bases; junction bases not matched to a gene: 14. The germline V gene has CDR1 MNHNS and CDR2 SASEGT. CDR3 length: 15 amino acids. The CDR3 is CARISGGSNVDTQYF. DNA of the CDR3: TGTGCCAGGATAAGCGGCGGGAGTAATGTAGATACGCAGTATTTT.

The chain recombines TRBV2 with TRBJ2-7, with 8 positions matching TRBD1. The V and J ends lost 7 bases and 7 bases, in that order; junction bases with no gene match: 18. The CDR3 loop spans 16 amino acids. CDR1 and CDR2 from the germline V gene are SNHLY and FYNNEI. The CDR3 DNA sequence: TGTGCCAGCAATCCCCCCAGGTCCCAGGGGGCGCGAGAGCAGTACTTC. This sequence encodes CASNPPRSQGAREQYF.